The rows below give T cell receptor beta chains drawn from one sample of a study of neoadjuvant anti-PD-1 for oral cavity cancer. The data were produced by immunoSEQ multiplex PCR, yet TCRdb's version contains in-frame clones alone and is incomplete. The sample consists of roughly 15,000 clones, 65% to 80% of them appearing once. The material was PBMCs, obtained after nivolumab (anti-PD-1) treatment. The receptors stem from a person aged 40 to 85 with oral cavity squamous cell carcinoma. Both conserved end residues are part of each CDR3. A D gene is named only where the DNA matches it firmly. Rows give clone size only sometimes, using once, few, many, or a class for an expanded clone.

v_gene	d_gene	abundance	j_gene	CDR3aa	CDR3nt
TRBV6-6	TRBD2	NA	TRBJ2-1	CASSWTSGAYNEQFF	TGTGCCAGCAGTTGGACTAGCGGGGCCTACAATGAGCAGTTCTTC
TRBV4-1	NA	NA	TRBJ2-1	CASSQGSRRSYNEQFF	TGCGCCAGCAGCCAGGGATCTCGACGCTCCTACAATGAGCAGTTCTTC
TRBV9	NA	once	TRBJ2-7	CASSAGTDSYEQYF	TGTGCCAGCAGCGCCGGGACGGACTCCTACGAGCAGTACTTC
TRBV15	NA	NA	TRBJ2-7	CATSRALLGRYEQYF	TGTGCCACCAGCAGAGCTCTTCTGGGGAGGTACGAGCAGTACTTC
TRBV6-5	TRBD2	NA	TRBJ2-7	CASRYTSGDSYEQYF	TGTGCCAGCAGATATACTAGCGGGGACTCCTACGAGCAGTACTTC
TRBV6-6	NA	NA	TRBJ1-1	CASTPLVTEAFF	TGTGCCAGCACCCCATTGGTTACTGAAGCTTTCTTT
TRBV6-5	NA	once	TRBJ2-2	CASSFWGVGTGELFF	TGTGCCAGCAGTTTTTGGGGGGTTGGCACCGGGGAGCTGTTTTTT
TRBV27	NA	NA	TRBJ1-1	CASSFLGPFVPRDTEAFF	TGTGCCAGCAGTTTTTTGGGCCCGTTCGTCCCTCGGGATACTGAAGCTTTCTTT
TRBV19	NA	NA	TRBJ1-1	CASSIQGREAEAFF	TGTGCCAGTAGTATACAGGGCAGGGAGGCTGAAGCTTTCTTT
TRBV7-9	NA	few	TRBJ2-2	CASSSPLNSVAGELFF	TGTGCCAGCAGCTCTCCCCTCAATTCCGTGGCCGGGGAGCTGTTTTTT
TRBV28	NA	NA	TRBJ1-5	CASTRGFNNQPQHF	TGTGCCAGCACCCGCGGGTTTAACAATCAGCCCCAGCATTTT